Below, 9 T cell receptor beta chains from the same sample are listed, as sequenced in a study of blood T cell repertoires in COVID-19. The assay was immunoSEQ multiplex PCR, and TCRdb's table has in-frame clones only and misses some. The sample shows 60,000 to 80,000 clones, almost 85% of them seen only once. The sequenced material came from peripheral blood. These receptors all stem from a man in his fifties with active COVID-19.

This sequence joins TRBV7-2 and TRBJ2-5; TRBD2 agrees at 7 bases. The J segment lost 5 bases and the V segment lost 2 bases, leaving 11 bases of the junction unmatched. CDR1 is SGHTA and CDR2 is FQGNSA in the germline V gene. The CDR3 sequence is 16 residues long. This CDR3 is CASSLHPLAGGETQYF. The CDR3, as DNA: TGTGCCAGCAGCTTACACCCTCTCGCCGGGGGGGAGACCCAGTACTTC. Variable domain in full (rest from reference TRBV7-2 and TRBJ2-5): GAGVSQSPSNKVTEKGKDVELRCDPISGHTALYWYRQSLGQGLEFLIYFQGNSAPDKSGLPSDRFSAERTGGSVSTLTIQRTQQEDSAVYLCASSLHPLAGGETQYFGPGTRLLVL.

This rearrangement joins TRBV7-9 to TRBJ1-5; D is unresolved. The V gene lost 2 bases and the J gene lost 3 bases, with 11 bases spanning the gap. The CDR3 sequence is 15 residues long. Germline values: CDR1 SEHNR, CDR2 FQNEAQ (reference sequence). The chain's CDR3 is CASSLPLQFNQPQHF. DNA of the CDR3: TGTGCCAGCAGCTTACCTTTACAGTTCAATCAGCCCCAGCATTTT.

V usage is TRBV9 and J usage is TRBJ2-5; no firm D call. This CDR3 has 14 residues. CDR1 SGDLS and CDR2 YYNGEE come from the germline V gene. V lost 0 bases and J 3 bases, leaving 9 bases between the germline ends. The CDR3 here is CASSVGTLEETQYF. The CDR3 bases are TGTGCCAGCAGCGTAGGTACCCTAGAAGAGACCCAGTACTTC.

The genes are TRBV19 and TRBJ1-1, with D tentatively TRBD1 (6 bases). With 0 bases removed from V and 5 bases from J, the gap between germline ends came to 10 bases. The CDR3 has 14 residues. Germline values: CDR1 LNHDA, CDR2 SQIVND (reference sequence). The CDR3 DNA reads as TGTGCCAGTAGTATAGATGGACAGAGAACTGAAGCTTTCTTT. This sequence encodes CASSIDGQRTEAFF.

This rearrangement joins TRBV6-6 to TRBJ1-1; D perhaps matches TRBD1 (5 bases). V was clipped by 2 bases and J by 4 bases, with 11 bases between them. CDR3 length: 14 amino acids. Looked up from germline, CDR1 is MNHNY and CDR2 is SVGAGI (reference sequence). CDR3 residues: CASSYAGAPTEAFF. The CDR3 DNA reads as TGTGCCAGCAGTTACGCTGGGGCGCCCACTGAAGCTTTCTTT.

About this clone itself: A read error may account for a junction end that differs from germline. V is TRBV29-1 and J is TRBJ2-5, with D unclear. CDR1 and CDR2 from the germline V gene are SQVTM and ANQGSEA. This CDR3 region has 18 residues. The CDR3 region has the DNA TGCAGCGTTGATTTGGTACATCTTCGGCCTGGGTTCCAAGAGGCCCAGTACTTC. Translated, it gives CSVDLVHLRPGFQEAQYF.

V is TRBV24-1 and J is TRBJ2-2, with D perhaps matching TRBD2 (5 bases). The CDR3 is made up of 13 amino acids. Germline CDR1 reads KGHDR; CDR2 reads SFDVKD. Trimming took 9 bases from V and 0 from J, leaving 7 bases between them. The CDR3 is CATEGPNTGELFF. As DNA, the CDR3 is TGTGCCACCGAGGGCCCGAACACCGGGGAGCTGTTTTTT.

The gene calls are TRBV7-2 and TRBJ2-7; maybe TRBD2 (6 bases). This CDR3 spans 15 amino acids. CDR1 and CDR2 (germline): SGHTA, FQGNSA. With 7 bases removed from V and 5 bases from J, the gap between germline ends came to 21 bases. This CDR3 is CASNPRGGTFHEQYF. The CDR3 region has the DNA TGTGCCAGCAACCCTCGGGGCGGGACGTTCCACGAGCAGTACTTC.

V usage is TRBV4-2 and J usage is TRBJ1-1; 8 bases are a match to TRBD1. Germline CDR1 is LGHNA and CDR2 is YNFKEQ. The CDR3 is made up of 16 amino acids. The V and J ends lost 0 bases and 2 bases, in that order; junction bases with no gene match: 5. CDR3 loop: CASSQDRQGANTEAFF. The CDR3 DNA follows: TGTGCCAGCAGCCAAGACCGGCAGGGGGCAAACACTGAAGCTTTCTTT.